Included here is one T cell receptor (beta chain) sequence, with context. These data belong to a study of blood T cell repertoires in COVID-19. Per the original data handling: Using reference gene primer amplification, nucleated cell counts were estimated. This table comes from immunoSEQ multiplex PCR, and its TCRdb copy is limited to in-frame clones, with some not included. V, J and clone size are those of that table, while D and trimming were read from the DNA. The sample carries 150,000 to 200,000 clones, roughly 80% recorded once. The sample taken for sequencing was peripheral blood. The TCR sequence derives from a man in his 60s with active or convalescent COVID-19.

The CDR3 loop is CASSPPRGQGATNYGYTF. The CDR3 DNA reads as TGTGCCAGCTCACCCCCCAGGGGACAGGGGGCCACTAACTATGGCTACACCTTC. The V gene is TRBV18, the J gene TRBJ1-2; 12 bases fit TRBD1. J lost 0 bases, V lost 3 bases, and 8 bases had no gene match. The germline CDR1 and CDR2 sequences are KGHSH and LQKENI. The length of the CDR3 is 18 residues.